A single sample is the source of the 7 T cell receptor beta chains below, sequenced in a study of blood T cells in healthy people across ages. For the second PCR, which ran for about 7 to 11 cycles, a sample-barcoded 5' primer and a J-beta primer mix were used. TCRdb called the 5' RACE reads again in MiXCR, with one record for every CDR3 protein. The repertoire holds roughly 640,000 distinct CDR3 sequences, roughly 30% seen once, with approximately 14% in the top ten. The sequencing input was blood. The receptor set was obtained from a woman aged 80 or over in good health.

This clonotype was detected a few times. One junction end disagrees with the germline gene, perhaps due to a read error. The chain recombines TRBV7-7 with TRBJ2-2; 11 positions match TRBD1. The CDR3 totals 17 residues. The germline CDR1 and CDR2 sequences are SSHAT and FNYEAQ (reference sequence). The CDR3 protein is CASSPRDRGLDTGELFF. In nucleotides, the CDR3 is TGTGCTAGCAGCCCCCGGGACAGGGGGTTAGACACCGGGGAGCTGTTTTTT.

This clonotype was seen just once. This rearrangement joins TRBV15 to TRBJ2-7; either TRBD1 or TRBD2 may fit D (5 bases each). V was cut by 1 base and J by 2 bases, with 12 bases left in between. Germline V CDR1 and CDR2: LNHNV, YYDKDF (reference sequence). The CDR3 extends over 15 amino acids. CDR3: CATSRAGTNTYEQYF. The CDR3 DNA is TGTGCCACCAGCAGAGCAGGGACGAACACCTACGAGCAGTACTTC.

This clonotype was found a few times. This chain connects TRBV20-1 to TRBJ1-6; D is possibly TRBD1 (5 bases). This CDR3 spans 15 amino acids. Germline loops: CDR1 DFQATT, CDR2 SNEGSKA (reference sequence). Trimming pared 1 base from V and 8 bases from J, leaving 15 bases between. The CDR3 loop reads CSARGSLGGDSPLHF. The CDR3, as DNA: TGCAGTGCTAGAGGCTCTCTCGGGGGTGATTCACCCCTCCACTTT.

This clonotype was detected a few times. The chain combines TRBV4-3 with TRBJ2-6; TRBD2 might be the D (6 bases). Deletions cut 0 bases from V and 2 bases from J, with 11 bases between. Germline loops: CDR1 LGHNA, CDR2 YSLEER. This CDR3 spans 17 amino acids. The DNA for the CDR3 is TGCGCCAGCAGCCAAGATCGACGGGGGACTGGGGCCAACGTCCTGACTTTC. This translates into CASSQDRRGTGANVLTF.

This clonotype showed up many times. The chain employs TRBV29-1 and TRBJ2-3, with D perhaps matching TRBD1 (6 bases). The CDR3 extends over 15 amino acids. Germline V gene lookup returns CDR1 SQVTM and CDR2 ANQGSEA. Trimming stripped 6 bases from V and 4 bases from J, with 20 bases between. CDR3 nucleotides: TGCAGCGTAACGCCGGGACAAGGTTTTGCAGATACGCAGTATTTT. Translating gives CSVTPGQGFADTQYF.

This clonotype was recorded many times. This rearrangement joins TRBV25-1 to TRBJ2-3; 9 bases fit TRBD2. The germline gives CDR1 MGHDK, CDR2 SYGVNS. V shed 3 bases, J shed 5 bases, and the junction held 12 bases outside the gene matches. The CDR3 extends over 17 amino acids. CDR3 in amino acids: CASSDFSSGGSRDTQYF. CDR3 nucleotide sequence: TGTGCCAGCAGTGATTTCTCCAGCGGGGGGTCCCGAGATACGCAGTATTTT.

Many counts were recorded for this clonotype. This chain joins TRBV20-1 and TRBJ1-2, with D unclear. Germline values: CDR1 DFQATT, CDR2 SNEGSKA (reference sequence). V was shortened by 1 base and J by 3 bases, with 12 bases between the two germline ends. CDR3 length: 14 amino acids. The CDR3 nucleotides read TGCAGTGCTAGAGTCGAGGGTAGGGACTATGGCTACACCTTC. Translated, it gives CSARVEGRDYGYTF.